These 24 T cell receptor beta chains came from one sample sequenced in a study of T cells in Graves' hyperthyroidism and ophthalmopathy (dated by TCRdb to the late 2010s). Receptors were amplified or captured by multiplex PCR. The run used an Illumina HiSeq 2000. TCR beta CDR3 regions were amplified from RNA transcripts. The TCR CDR3 was subjected to a first round of RT-PCR using the HTBI primer set and the Qiagen OneStep RT-PCR kit. TCRdb trimmed the raw reads at Q25, called clones with MiXCR and kept productive beta chains. Under each unique CDR3 protein, matching rows form one entry showing the most common genes and DNA. Within this sample are 800,000 or so distinct CDR3 sequences, with 35% to 45% of them counted one time only. The ten biggest clones cover around 9.3% of the sample. The sample comprised blood. These receptors were obtained from a man younger than 35 with Graves' hyperthyroidism.

The sample holds many counts of this clonotype. This sequence joins TRBV29-1 and TRBJ1-2; D remains unclear. This CDR3 comprises 11 residues. The germline V gene has CDR1 SQVTM and CDR2 ANQGSEA. The V and J ends lost 2 bases and 7 bases respectively, with 8 bases between them. The CDR3 DNA reads as TGCAGCGTTGAAAAGGACCTTGGCTACACCTTC. Protein product: CSVEKDLGYTF.

There are many counts of this clonotype. The chain recombines TRBV20-1 with TRBJ1-1; no definite D call. Trimming cost V 2 bases and J 1 base, with 8 bases left between them. CDR3 length: 13 amino acids. Germline lookup yields CDR1 DFQATT and CDR2 SNEGSKA (reference sequence). As DNA, the CDR3 is TGCAGTGCTAGACAACACGCGAACACTGAAGCTTTCTTT. Amino acid sequence: CSARQHANTEAFF.

Ten or more counts support this clonotype. V and J are TRBV11-2 and TRBJ2-7; perhaps D is TRBD1 or TRBD2 (5 bases each). The V gene's germline CDR1 is SGHAT and CDR2 FQNNGV. V lost 5 bases to trimming and J lost 3 bases, with 14 bases between them. CDR3 size: 14 residues. Here the CDR3 reads CASSLLRGGYEQYF. DNA of the CDR3: TGTGCCAGCAGCCTGCTCCGTGGGGGCTACGAGCAGTACTTC.

This clonotype has ten or more counts. CDR3: CAISESTRTGWYGYTF. DNA for the CDR3: TGTGCCATCAGTGAGTCGACTCGTACAGGGTGGTATGGCTACACCTTC. V and J are TRBV10-3 and TRBJ1-2; perhaps TRBD1 as D (6 bases). The V gene's germline CDR1 is ENHRY and CDR2 SYGVKD. The CDR3 is 16 amino acids. V shed 0 bases and J shed 5 bases, with 16 bases lying between them.

The chain joins TRBV20-1 to TRBJ2-2, with 10 positions matching TRBD2. Unmatched junction bases numbered 2, after V lost 0 bases and J lost 1 base. The CDR3 has 16 amino acids. Per the germline V gene, CDR1 is DFQATT and CDR2 is SNEGSKA (reference sequence). The CDR3 protein is CSARDSSGGNTGELFF. The CDR3 DNA sequence: TGCAGTGCTAGAGATTCTAGCGGGGGGAACACCGGGGAGCTGTTTTTT.

On this clonotype itself: The junction does not match germline at one end; this may be a read error. The gene calls are TRBV7-8 and TRBJ2-5, with 13 bases fitting TRBD2. Germline V gives CDR1 SGHVS, CDR2 FQNEAQ. CDR3 length equals 16 residues. CDR3 nucleotides: TGTGCCAGCAGCGACGGACTAGCGGGAGATGGAGAGACCCAGTGCTTC. It yields the protein CASSDGLAGDGETQCF.

The chain recombines TRBV29-1 with TRBJ2-7, with D maybe TRBD1 (6 bases). V was pared by 7 bases and J by 6 bases, with 16 bases between. Germline-derived CDR1 and CDR2 are SQVTM and ANQGSEA. The CDR3 extends over 12 amino acids. The CDR3 DNA sequence: TGCAGCGCCGAGACAGGCTTCTCCGAGCAGTACTTC. Encoded protein: CSAETGFSEQYF.

This clonotype was seen ten or more times. The V gene is TRBV7-9, the J gene TRBJ2-7; D call uncertain. Germline V lookup: CDR1 SEHNR, CDR2 FQNEAQ (reference sequence). Trimming left V 4 bases short and J 7 bases short, with 8 bases between. The CDR3 has 11 residues. The CDR3 here is CASSSAREQYF. CDR3 coding DNA: TGTGCCAGCAGCTCTGCACGGGAGCAGTACTTC.

This clonotype was counted a few times. CDR3 DNA: TGTGCCAGCAGCTTAGGCCCGGGCGACCTAAGCGAGCAGTACTTC. Translated: CASSLGPGDLSEQYF. The chain couples TRBV7-9 to TRBJ2-7; D unclear. The CDR3 length is 15 residues. Germline V gene sequence: CDR1 SEHNR, CDR2 FQNEAQ (reference sequence). Trimming cost V 1 base and J 6 bases, with 16 bases left between them.

The chain employs TRBV5-4 and TRBJ1-1; D remains ambiguous. CDR3 size: 12 residues. In germline, CDR1 is SGHNT, CDR2 YYREEE (reference sequence). Deletions cut 1 base from V and 6 bases from J, with 7 bases between. CDR3 residues: CASSLFGAEAFF. DNA of the CDR3: TGTGCCAGCAGCTTGTTCGGCGCTGAAGCTTTCTTT.

The chain employs TRBV7-8 and TRBJ1-2, with D uncertain. The V gene's germline CDR1 is SGHVS and CDR2 FQNEAQ. The V end lost 4 bases, the J end lost 11 bases, and 14 bases lay between the germline ends. This CDR3 spans 12 amino acids. The DNA for the CDR3 is TGTGCCAGCAGCTCCTCGGGTATAGGGTACACCTTC. Residues: CASSSSGIGYTF.

This clonotype was seen a few times. The chain recombines TRBV20-1 with TRBJ2-5, with TRBD1 as a possible D gene (6 bases). Germline V CDR1 and CDR2: DFQATT, SNEGSKA (reference sequence). With 0 bases removed from V and 0 bases from J, the gap between germline ends came to 8 bases. The CDR3 runs to 14 residues. As DNA, the CDR3 is TGCAGTGCTAGAGATTGGACAGACCAAGAGACCCAGTACTTC. Translated: CSARDWTDQETQYF.

This clonotype was recorded many times. The chain has TRBV20-1 and TRBJ1-5, with D tentatively TRBD1 (6 bases). The CDR3 totals 16 residues. Per germline, CDR1 DFQATT and CDR2 SNEGSKA (reference sequence). Trimming took 5 bases from V and 5 from J, leaving 22 bases between them. For the CDR3, the DNA is TGCAGTGCTGGAGGGACAAGGGGAGTACGCGATCAGCCCCAGCATTTT. Residues: CSAGGTRGVRDQPQHF.

This clonotype was recorded only once. A read error may account for a junction end that differs from germline. The V and J genes are TRBV28 and TRBJ1-1; 7 bases fit TRBD1. Germline V gene data show CDR1 as MDHEN and CDR2 as SYDVKM. The CDR3 loop spans 8 amino acids. The CDR3 reads CATSSRGF. The DNA of the CDR3 is TGTGCCACCAGCAGCAGGGGGTTT.

This clonotype has ten or more counts. The rearrangement links TRBV7-9 to TRBJ1-1; TRBD1 might be the D (5 bases). This CDR3 is built from 16 residues. Trimming took 5 bases from V and 4 from J, leaving 20 bases between them. The germline V gene has CDR1 SEHNR and CDR2 FQNEAQ (reference sequence). The DNA for the CDR3 is TGTGCCAGCAGCCAAACAGGCGGCCTAGGAAGCACTGAAGCTTTCTTT. Translating gives CASSQTGGLGSTEAFF.

In this sample, this clonotype turned up a few times. The V call is TRBV4-1, the J call TRBJ2-5, with TRBD2 as a possible D gene (5 bases). CDR1 is MGHRA, CDR2 YSYEKL, per germline. The V end was cut by 4 bases, the J end by 5 bases, with 20 bases between. The CDR3 has 16 residues. This chain's CDR3 is CASSPLGPSKRETQYF. DNA of the CDR3: TGCGCCAGCAGCCCCCTCGGGCCTAGTAAGCGGGAGACCCAGTACTTC.

This clonotype has a count of ten or more. The V call is TRBV12-3 or TRBV12-4, the J call TRBJ1-2, with 7 bases that match TRBD1. Germline trimming cut 6 bases from V and 4 bases from J; bases unmatched to any gene: 8. CDR3 length: 14 residues. Here the CDR3 reads CASSRQGSGYGYTF. The CDR3 DNA reads as TGTGCCAGCAGCCGACAGGGATCGGGCTATGGCTACACCTTC.

This clonotype was detected many times. The rearrangement joins TRBV29-1 to TRBJ1-1, with D unclear. The CDR3 spans 13 residues. Germline assignment: CDR1 SQVTM and CDR2 ANQGSEA. The ends were cut back, 3 bases at V and 0 bases at J, with 8 bases in the middle. The CDR3 sequence is CSVDQNMNTEAFF. The CDR3 DNA is TGCAGCGTTGATCAGAACATGAACACTGAAGCTTTCTTT.

A few counts support this clonotype. The chain combines TRBV7-9 with TRBJ2-5; TRBD1 or TRBD2 may be the D gene (7 bases each). Germline V lookup: CDR1 SEHNR, CDR2 FQNEAQ (reference sequence). V lost 2 bases to trimming and J lost 2 bases, with 15 bases between them. The CDR3 totals 16 residues. The CDR3 region has the DNA TGTGCCAGCAGCTTAAACAGGGGAGGGACGCAAGAGACCCAGTACTTC. This sequence encodes CASSLNRGGTQETQYF. Variable domain in full (rest from reference TRBV7-9 and TRBJ2-5): DTGVSQNPRHKITKRGQNVTFRCDPISEHNRLYWYRQTLGQGPEFLTYFQNEAQLEKSRLLSDRFSAERPKGSFSTLEIQRTEQGDSAMYLCASSLNRGGTQETQYFGPGTRLLVL.

The chain has TRBV12-3 or TRBV12-4 and TRBJ2-7; TRBD1 might be the D (5 bases). The CDR3 length is 14 residues. V dropped 2 bases and J dropped 0 bases, with 8 bases sitting between them. This chain's CDR3 is CASSLMDTSYEQYF. CDR3 nucleotides: TGTGCCAGCAGTTTAATGGACACCTCCTACGAGCAGTACTTC.

This chain connects TRBV27 to TRBJ1-1, with D unresolved. The CDR3 has 13 amino acids. V was cut by 3 bases and J by 6 bases, with 11 bases left in between. Germline CDR1 and CDR2: MNHEY and SMNVEV (reference sequence). CDR3 bases: TGTGCCAGCAGTTTTGGGAGAGGGTCTGAAGCTTTCTTT. The encoded protein is CASSFGRGSEAFF.

V and J are TRBV20-1 and TRBJ2-2; possible D gene TRBD2, 5 bases. V lost 0 bases and J lost 5, with 7 bases in between. Germline V CDR1 and CDR2: DFQATT, SNEGSKA (reference sequence). This CDR3 is 13 amino acids long. The CDR3 sequence: CSARDVATGELFF. DNA of the CDR3: TGCAGTGCTAGAGATGTAGCGACCGGGGAGCTGTTTTTT.

Only a few counts were recorded for this clonotype. This sequence joins TRBV20-1 and TRBJ2-7; D not resolved. From germline, CDR1 is DFQATT and CDR2 SNEGSKA (reference sequence). The CDR3 is 11 amino acids. Deletions cut 6 bases from V and 6 bases from J, with 12 bases between. The CDR3 DNA follows: TGCAGTGCCAAGAATCCCCGCGAGCAGTACTTC. Protein: CSAKNPREQYF.

This clonotype was seen only a few times. V gene TRBV20-1 combines with J gene TRBJ2-6; tentatively, D is TRBD1 (6 bases). Germline CDR1 DFQATT, CDR2 SNEGSKA (reference sequence). This CDR3 spans 16 amino acids. V dropped 4 bases and J dropped 3 bases, with 16 bases sitting between them. The chain's CDR3 is CSAMGAVGNGANVLTF. DNA for the CDR3: TGCAGTGCTATGGGGGCTGTGGGAAATGGGGCCAACGTCCTGACTTTC.